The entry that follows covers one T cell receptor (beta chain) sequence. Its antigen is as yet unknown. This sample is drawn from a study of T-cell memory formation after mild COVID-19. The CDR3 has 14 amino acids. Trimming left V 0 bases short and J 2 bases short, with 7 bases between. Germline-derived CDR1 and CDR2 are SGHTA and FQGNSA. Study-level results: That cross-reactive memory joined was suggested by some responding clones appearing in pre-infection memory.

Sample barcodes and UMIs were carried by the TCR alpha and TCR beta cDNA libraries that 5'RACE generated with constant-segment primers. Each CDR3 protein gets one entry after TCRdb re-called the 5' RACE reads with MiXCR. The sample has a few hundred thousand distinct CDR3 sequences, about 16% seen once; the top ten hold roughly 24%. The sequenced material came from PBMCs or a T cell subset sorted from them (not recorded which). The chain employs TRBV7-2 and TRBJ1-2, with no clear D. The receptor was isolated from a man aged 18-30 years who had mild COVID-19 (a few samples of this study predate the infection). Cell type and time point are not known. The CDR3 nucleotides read TGTGCCAGCAGCTTAGCTGATGGGAACTATGGCTACACCTTC. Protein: CASSLADGNYGYTF.